The present entry profiles one T cell receptor (beta chain) with its context. As originally analysed: Using reference gene primer amplification, nucleated cell counts were estimated. TCRdb keeps only in-frame clones here, not all; method: immunoSEQ multiplex PCR. Clone size and the V and J calls come from that table; the DNA yielded D and trimming. The table shows 200,000 to 250,000 clones, with approximately 90% occurring only once. This CDR3 is built from 16 residues. Germline V gene data show CDR1 as LGHNA and CDR2 as YSLEER. V was shortened by 3 bases and J by 1 base, with 16 bases between the two germline ends. The data were taken from a study of blood T cell repertoires in COVID-19. Overall study context: Whether acute or convalescent, the COVID-19 samples came from the United States, Italy and Spain.

Seattle patients were enrolled during active infection and followed longitudinally. The receptor was isolated from a man younger than 40 with COVID-19, enrolled during active disease. The chain is built from TRBV4-3 and TRBJ2-7, with a possible D match to TRBD1 (6 bases). The sequenced sample consisted of peripheral blood. CDR3 residues: CASSQGTGRASYEQYF. CDR3 nucleotide sequence: TGCGCCAGCAGCCAGGGAACAGGGCGGGCTTCCTACGAGCAGTACTTC.